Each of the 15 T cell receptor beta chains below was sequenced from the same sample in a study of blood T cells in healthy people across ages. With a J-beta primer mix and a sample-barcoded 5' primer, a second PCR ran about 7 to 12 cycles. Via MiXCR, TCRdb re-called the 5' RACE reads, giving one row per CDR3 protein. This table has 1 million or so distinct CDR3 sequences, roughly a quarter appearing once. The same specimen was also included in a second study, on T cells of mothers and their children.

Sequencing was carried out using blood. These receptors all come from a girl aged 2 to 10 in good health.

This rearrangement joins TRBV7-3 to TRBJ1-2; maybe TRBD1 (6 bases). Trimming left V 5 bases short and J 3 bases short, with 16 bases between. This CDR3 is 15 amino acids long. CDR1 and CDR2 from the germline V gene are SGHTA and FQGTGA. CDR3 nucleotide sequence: TGTGCCAGCAGCCCGAACCCGGACAGTTACTATGGCTACACCTTC. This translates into CASSPNPDSYYGYTF.

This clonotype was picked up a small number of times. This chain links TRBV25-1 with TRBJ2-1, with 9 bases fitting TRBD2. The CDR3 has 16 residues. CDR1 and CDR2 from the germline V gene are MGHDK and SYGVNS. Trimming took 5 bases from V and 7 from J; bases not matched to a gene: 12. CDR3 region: CASSFSAGGSLNEQFF. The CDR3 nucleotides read TGTGCCAGCAGTTTCTCAGCGGGAGGCTCTTTGAATGAGCAGTTCTTC.

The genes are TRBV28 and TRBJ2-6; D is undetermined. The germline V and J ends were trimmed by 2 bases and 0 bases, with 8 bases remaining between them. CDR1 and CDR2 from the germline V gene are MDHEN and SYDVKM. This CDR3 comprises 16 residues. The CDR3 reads CASSLTSTSGANVLTF. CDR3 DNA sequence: TGTGCCAGCAGTTTAACTTCCACCTCTGGGGCCAACGTCCTGACTTTC.

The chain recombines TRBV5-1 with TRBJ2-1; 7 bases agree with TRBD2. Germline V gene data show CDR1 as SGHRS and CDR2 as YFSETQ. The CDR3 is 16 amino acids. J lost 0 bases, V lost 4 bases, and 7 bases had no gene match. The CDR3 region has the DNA TGCGCCAGCAGCCCGGGAGGTCTTAGCTCCTACAATGAGCAGTTCTTC. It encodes CASSPGGLSSYNEQFF.

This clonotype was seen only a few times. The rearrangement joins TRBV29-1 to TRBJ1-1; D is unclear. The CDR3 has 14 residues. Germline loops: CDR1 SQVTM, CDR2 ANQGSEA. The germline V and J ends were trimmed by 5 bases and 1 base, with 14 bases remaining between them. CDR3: CSVLPRTRNTEAFF. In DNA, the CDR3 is TGCAGCGTTCTGCCCCGGACGAGGAACACTGAAGCTTTCTTT.

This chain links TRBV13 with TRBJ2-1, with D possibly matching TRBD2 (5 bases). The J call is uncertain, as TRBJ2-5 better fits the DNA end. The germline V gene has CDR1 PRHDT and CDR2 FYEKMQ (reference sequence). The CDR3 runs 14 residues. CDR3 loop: CASSGPGLRETQYF. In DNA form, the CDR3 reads TGTGCCAGCAGCGGACCGGGATTGAGGGAGACCCAGTACTTC.

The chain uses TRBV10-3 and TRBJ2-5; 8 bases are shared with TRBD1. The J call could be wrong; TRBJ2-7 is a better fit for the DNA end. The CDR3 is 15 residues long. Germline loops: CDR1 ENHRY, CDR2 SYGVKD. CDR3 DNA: TGTGCCATCACTGTGGAGACAGGGGAGAACTACGAGCAGTACTTC. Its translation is CAITVETGENYEQYF.

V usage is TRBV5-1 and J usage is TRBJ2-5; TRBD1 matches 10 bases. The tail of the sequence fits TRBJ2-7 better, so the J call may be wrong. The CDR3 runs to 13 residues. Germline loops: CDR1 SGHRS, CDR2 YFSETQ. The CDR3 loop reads CASTWDRGYEQYF. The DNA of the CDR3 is TGCGCCAGCACTTGGGACAGGGGCTACGAGCAGTACTTC.

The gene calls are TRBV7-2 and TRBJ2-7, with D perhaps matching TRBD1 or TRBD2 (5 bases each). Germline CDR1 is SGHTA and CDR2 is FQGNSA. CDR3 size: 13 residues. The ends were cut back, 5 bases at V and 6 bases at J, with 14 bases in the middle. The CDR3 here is CASSSPGRAEQYF. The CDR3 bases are TGTGCCAGCAGCAGCCCGGGACGGGCCGAGCAGTACTTC. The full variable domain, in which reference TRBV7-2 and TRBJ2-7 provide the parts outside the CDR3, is GAGVSQSPSNKVTEKGKDVELRCDPISGHTALYWYRQSLGQGLEFLIYFQGNSAPDKSGLPSDRFSAERTGGSVSTLTIQRTQQEDSAVYLCASSSPGRAEQYFGPGTRLTVT.

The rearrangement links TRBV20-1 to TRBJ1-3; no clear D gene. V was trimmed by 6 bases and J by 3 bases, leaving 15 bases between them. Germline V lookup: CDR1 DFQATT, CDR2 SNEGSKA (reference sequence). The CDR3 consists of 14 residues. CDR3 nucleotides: TGCAGTGCCCCGGTCGGGCTTGGTGGAAACACCATATATTTT. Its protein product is CSAPVGLGGNTIYF.

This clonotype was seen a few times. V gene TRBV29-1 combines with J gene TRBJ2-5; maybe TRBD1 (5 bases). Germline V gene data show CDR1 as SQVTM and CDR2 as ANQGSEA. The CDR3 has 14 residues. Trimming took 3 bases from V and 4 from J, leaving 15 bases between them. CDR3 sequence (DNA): TGCAGCGTTGATAGCACAGGAAATCGAGAGACCCAGTACTTC. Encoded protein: CSVDSTGNRETQYF. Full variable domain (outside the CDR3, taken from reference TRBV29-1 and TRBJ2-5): SAVISQKPSRDICQRGTSLTIQCQVDSQVTMMFWYRQQPGQSLTLIATANQGSEATYESGFVIDKFPISRPNLTFSTLTVSNMSPEDSSIYLCSVDSTGNRETQYFGPGTRLLVL.

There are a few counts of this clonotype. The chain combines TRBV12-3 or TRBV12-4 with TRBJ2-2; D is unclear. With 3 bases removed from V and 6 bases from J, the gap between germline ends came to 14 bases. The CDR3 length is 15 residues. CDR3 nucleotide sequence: TGTGCCAGCAGTTTCCCGGAGAACCGGGCCGGGGAGCTGTTTTTT. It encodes CASSFPENRAGELFF.

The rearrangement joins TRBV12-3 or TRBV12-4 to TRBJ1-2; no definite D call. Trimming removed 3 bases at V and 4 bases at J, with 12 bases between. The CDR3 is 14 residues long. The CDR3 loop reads CASSFMYGGYGYTF. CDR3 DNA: TGTGCCAGCAGTTTTATGTATGGTGGCTATGGCTACACCTTC.

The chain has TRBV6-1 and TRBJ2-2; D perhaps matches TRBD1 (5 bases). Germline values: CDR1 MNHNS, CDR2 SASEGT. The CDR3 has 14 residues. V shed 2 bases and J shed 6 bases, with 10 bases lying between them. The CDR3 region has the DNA TGTGCCAGCAGTGAATGGGGCCTCCCCGGGGAGCTGTTTTTT. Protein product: CASSEWGLPGELFF.

As DNA, the CDR3 is TGCAGTGCTGCCCCCGTGGGGCTTGGGGAGCAGTTCTTC. Residues: CSAAPVGLGEQFF. The chain combines TRBV20-1 with TRBJ2-1; tentative D call: TRBD1 (5 bases). Per the germline V gene, CDR1 is DFQATT and CDR2 is SNEGSKA (reference sequence). The CDR3 has 13 amino acids. V was clipped by 5 bases and J by 10 bases, with 18 bases between them.